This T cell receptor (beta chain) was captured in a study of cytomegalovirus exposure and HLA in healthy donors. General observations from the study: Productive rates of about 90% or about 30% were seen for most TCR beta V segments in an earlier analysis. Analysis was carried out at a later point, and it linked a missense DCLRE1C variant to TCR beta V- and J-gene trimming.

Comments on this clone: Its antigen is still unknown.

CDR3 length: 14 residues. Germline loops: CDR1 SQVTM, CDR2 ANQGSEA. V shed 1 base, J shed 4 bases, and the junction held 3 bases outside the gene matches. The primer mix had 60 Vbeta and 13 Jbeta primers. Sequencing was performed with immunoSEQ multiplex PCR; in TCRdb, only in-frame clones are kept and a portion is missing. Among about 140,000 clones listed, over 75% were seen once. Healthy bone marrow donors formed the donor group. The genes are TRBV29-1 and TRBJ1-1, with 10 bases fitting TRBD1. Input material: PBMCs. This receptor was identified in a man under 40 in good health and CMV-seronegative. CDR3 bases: TGCAGCGTTGAAGGGGGGACAGGGGCCACTGAAGCTTTCTTT. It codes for CSVEGGTGATEAFF.